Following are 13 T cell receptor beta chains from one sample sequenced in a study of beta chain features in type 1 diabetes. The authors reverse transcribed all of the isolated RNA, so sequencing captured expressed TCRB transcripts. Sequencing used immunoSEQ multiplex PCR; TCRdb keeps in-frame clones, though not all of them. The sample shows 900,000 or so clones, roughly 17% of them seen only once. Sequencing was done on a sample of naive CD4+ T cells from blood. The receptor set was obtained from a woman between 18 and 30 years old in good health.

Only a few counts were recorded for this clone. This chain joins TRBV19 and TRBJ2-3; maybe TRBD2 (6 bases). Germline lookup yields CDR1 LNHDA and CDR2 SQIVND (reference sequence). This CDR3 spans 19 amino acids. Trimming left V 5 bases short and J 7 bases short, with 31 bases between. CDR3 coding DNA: TGTGCCAGTAGTTCTCACCCGGGACTGAGGCGGGTTTCGCGCCATACGCAGTATTTT. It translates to CASSSHPGLRRVSRHTQYF.

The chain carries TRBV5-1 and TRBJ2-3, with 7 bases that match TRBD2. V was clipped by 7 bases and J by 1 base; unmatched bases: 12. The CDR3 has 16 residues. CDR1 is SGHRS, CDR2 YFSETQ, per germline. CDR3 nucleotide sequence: TGCGCCAGCCGGGTTGGCGGGAGCTTTGGCACAGATACGCAGTATTTT. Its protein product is CASRVGGSFGTDTQYF.

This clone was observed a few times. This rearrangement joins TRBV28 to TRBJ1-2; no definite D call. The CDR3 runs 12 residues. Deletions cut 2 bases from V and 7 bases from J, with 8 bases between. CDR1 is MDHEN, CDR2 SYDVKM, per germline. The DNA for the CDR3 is TGTGCCAGCAGTTTAAGGCCGGGTGGCTACACCTTC. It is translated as CASSLRPGGYTF.

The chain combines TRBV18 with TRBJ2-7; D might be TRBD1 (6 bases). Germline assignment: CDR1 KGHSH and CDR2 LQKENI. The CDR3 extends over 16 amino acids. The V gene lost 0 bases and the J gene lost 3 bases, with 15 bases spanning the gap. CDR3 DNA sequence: TGTGCCAGCTCACCACCGGTTTCGGGACAACTCTACGAGCAGTACTTC. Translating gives CASSPPVSGQLYEQYF.

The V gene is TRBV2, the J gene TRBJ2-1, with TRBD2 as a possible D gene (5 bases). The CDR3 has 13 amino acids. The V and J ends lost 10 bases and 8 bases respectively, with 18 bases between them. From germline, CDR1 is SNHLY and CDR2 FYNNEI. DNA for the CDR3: TGTGCCACCTCTCGGGATCTTGTCGATGAGCAGTTCTTC. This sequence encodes CATSRDLVDEQFF.

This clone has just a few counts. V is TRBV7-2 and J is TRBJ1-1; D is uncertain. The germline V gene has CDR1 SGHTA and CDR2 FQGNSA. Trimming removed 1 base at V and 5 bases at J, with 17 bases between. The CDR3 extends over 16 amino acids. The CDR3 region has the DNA TGTGCCAGCAGCTTAGGGCAGCCGGGAGCAAGGACTGAAGCTTTCTTT. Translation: CASSLGQPGARTEAFF. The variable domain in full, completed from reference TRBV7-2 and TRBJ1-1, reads GAGVSQSPSNKVTEKGKDVELRCDPISGHTALYWYRQSLGQGLEFLIYFQGNSAPDKSGLPSDRFSAERTGGSVSTLTIQRTQQEDSAVYLCASSLGQPGARTEAFFGQGTRLTVV.

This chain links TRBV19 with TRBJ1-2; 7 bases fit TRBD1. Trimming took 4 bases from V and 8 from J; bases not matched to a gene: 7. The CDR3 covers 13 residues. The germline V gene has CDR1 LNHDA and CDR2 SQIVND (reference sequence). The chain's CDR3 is CASSTSTGVGYTF. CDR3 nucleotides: TGTGCCAGTAGTACCTCAACAGGGGTCGGCTACACCTTC.

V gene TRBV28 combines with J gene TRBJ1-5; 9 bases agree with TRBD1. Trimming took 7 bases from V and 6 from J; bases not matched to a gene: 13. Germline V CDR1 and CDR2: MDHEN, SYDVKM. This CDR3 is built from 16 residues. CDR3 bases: TGTGCCAGCAACAAAAGGGGTTACAGGGGGCTTCAGCCCCAGCATTTT. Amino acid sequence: CASNKRGYRGLQPQHF.

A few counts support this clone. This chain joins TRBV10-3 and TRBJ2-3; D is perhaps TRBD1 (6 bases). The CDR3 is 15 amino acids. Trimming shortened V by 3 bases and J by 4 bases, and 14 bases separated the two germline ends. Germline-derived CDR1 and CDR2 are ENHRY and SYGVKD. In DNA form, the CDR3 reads TGTGCCATCAGTGAAGGGGGTCGGGGTGCAGATACGCAGTATTTT. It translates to CAISEGGRGADTQYF.

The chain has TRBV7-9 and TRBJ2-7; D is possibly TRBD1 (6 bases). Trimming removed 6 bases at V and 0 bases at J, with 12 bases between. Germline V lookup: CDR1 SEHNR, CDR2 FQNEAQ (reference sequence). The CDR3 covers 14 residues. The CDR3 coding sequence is TGTGCCAGCAGTTCTACAGGGAGCTCCTACGAGCAGTACTTC. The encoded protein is CASSSTGSSYEQYF.

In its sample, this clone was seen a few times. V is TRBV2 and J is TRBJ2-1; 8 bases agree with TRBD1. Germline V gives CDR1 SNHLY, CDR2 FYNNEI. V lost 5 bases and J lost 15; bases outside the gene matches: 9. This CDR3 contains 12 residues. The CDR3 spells CASSNDRGGLFF. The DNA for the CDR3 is TGTGCCAGCAGTAATGACAGGGGTGGTTTGTTCTTC.

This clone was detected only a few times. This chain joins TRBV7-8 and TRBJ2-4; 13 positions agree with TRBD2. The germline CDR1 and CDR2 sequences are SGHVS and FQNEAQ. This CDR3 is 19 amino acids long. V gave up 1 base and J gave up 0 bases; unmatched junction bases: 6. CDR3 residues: CASSLVLGTSGIAKNIQYF. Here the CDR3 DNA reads TGTGCCAGCAGCTTAGTCTTAGGGACTAGCGGGATAGCCAAAAACATTCAGTACTTC.

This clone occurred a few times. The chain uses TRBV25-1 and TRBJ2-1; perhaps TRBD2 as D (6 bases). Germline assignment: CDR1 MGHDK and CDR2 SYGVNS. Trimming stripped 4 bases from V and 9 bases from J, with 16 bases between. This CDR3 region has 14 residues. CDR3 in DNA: TGTGCCAGCAGTGGTCTAGCGACTGGCGCTGAGCAGTTCTTC. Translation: CASSGLATGAEQFF. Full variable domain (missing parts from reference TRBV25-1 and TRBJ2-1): EADIYQTPRYLVIGTGKKITLECSQTMGHDKMYWYQQDPGMELHLIHYSYGVNSTEKGDLSSESTVSRIRTEHFPLTLESARPSHTSQYLCASSGLATGAEQFFGPGTRLTVL.